This T cell receptor beta chain was sequenced in a study of neurological immune-mediated disorders. TCRdb called the 5' RACE reads again in MiXCR, with one record for every CDR3 protein. This table holds about 46,000 distinct CDR3 sequences, approximately 10% found once. CDR3 length: 14 amino acids. V gave up 1 base and J gave up 4 bases, with 11 bases separating them. The germline V gene encodes CDR1 SGHVS and CDR2 FQNEAQ. This clonotype was observed many times. The gene calls are TRBV7-8 and TRBJ2-7; D might be TRBD2 (5 bases). The sequenced material came from PBMCs. This sequence was found in a man in his 70s with HTLV-1-associated myelopathy (HAM/TSP). CDR3 sequence reads: CASSLDTPGYEQYF. The DNA of the CDR3 is TGTGCCAGCAGCTTAGATACCCCGGGGTACGAGCAGTACTTC.